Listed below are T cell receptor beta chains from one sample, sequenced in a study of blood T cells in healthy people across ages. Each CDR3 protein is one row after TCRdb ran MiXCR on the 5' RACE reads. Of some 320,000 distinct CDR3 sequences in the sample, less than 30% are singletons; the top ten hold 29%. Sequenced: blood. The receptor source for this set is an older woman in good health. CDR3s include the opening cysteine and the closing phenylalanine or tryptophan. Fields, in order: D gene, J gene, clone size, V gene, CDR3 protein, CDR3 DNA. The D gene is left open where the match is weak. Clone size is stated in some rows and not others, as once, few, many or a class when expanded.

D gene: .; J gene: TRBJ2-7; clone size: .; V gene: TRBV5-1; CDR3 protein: CASSYDSSNEQYF; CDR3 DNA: TGCGCCAGCAGCTATGATTCGTCCAACGAGCAGTACTTC
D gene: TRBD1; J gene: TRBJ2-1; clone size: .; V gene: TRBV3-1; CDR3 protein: CASSLPGQGVGEQFF; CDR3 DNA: TGTGCCAGCAGCCTACCGGGACAGGGAGTTGGCGAGCAGTTCTTC
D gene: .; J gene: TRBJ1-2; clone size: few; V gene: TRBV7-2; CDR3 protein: CASSLDRAGYGYTF; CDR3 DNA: TGTGCCAGCAGCTTAGACAGAGCTGGCTATGGCTACACCTTC
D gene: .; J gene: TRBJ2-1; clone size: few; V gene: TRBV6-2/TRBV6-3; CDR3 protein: CASSPPRREVPQFF; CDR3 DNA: TGTGCCAGCAGCCCCCCTCGGAGGGAGGTTCCCCAGTTCTTC
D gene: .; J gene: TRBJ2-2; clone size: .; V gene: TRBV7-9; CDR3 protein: CASSPGATTNTGELFF; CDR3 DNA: TGTGCCAGCAGCCCTGGGGCCACCACGAACACCGGGGAGCTGTTTTTT
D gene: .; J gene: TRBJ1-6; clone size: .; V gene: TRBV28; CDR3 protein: CASTWGNSPLHF; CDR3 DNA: TGTGCCAGCACCTGGGGTAATTCACCCCTCCACTTT
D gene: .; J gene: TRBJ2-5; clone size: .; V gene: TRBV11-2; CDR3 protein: CASSHAYTGRMETQYF; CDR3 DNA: TGTGCCAGCAGCCATGCTTATACAGGGAGAATGGAGACCCAGTACTTC
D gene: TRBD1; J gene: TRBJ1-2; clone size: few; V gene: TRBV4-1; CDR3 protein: CASSQPTGNRGYTF; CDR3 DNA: TGCGCCAGCAGCCAACCGACAGGGAATCGAGGCTACACCTTC
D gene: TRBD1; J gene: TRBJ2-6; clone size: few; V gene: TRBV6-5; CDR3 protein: CASSYSSSAGGSPGANVLTF; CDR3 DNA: TGTGCCAGCAGTTACTCGAGTTCGGCAGGGGGTTCTCCTGGGGCCAACGTCCTGACTTTC
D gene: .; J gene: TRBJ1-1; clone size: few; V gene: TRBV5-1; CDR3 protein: CASSLRFVGESSEAFF; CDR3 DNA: TGCGCCAGCAGCTTGCGATTCGTAGGGGAAAGCTCTGAAGCTTTCTTT
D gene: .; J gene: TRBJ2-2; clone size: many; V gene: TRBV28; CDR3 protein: CASRLNTGELFF; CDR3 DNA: TGTGCCAGCAGGCTAAACACCGGGGAGCTGTTTTTT
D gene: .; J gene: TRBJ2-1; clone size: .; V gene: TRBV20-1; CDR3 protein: CSARLSRGIGNEQFF; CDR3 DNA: TGCAGTGCTAGACTAAGTCGCGGGATTGGCAATGAGCAGTTCTTC
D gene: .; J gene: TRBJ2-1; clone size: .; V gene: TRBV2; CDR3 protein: CASGRNNEQFF; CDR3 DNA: TGTGCCAGCGGGAGAAACAATGAGCAGTTCTTC
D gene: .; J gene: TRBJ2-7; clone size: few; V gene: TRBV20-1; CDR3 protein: CSAMMPGRQGYEQYF; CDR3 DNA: TGCAGTGCTATGATGCCGGGACGCCAAGGCTACGAGCAGTACTTC
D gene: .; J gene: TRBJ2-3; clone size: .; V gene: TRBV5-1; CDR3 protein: CASSLGDPITDTQYF; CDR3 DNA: TGCGCCAGCAGCTTGGGGGACCCTATCACAGATACGCAGTATTTT
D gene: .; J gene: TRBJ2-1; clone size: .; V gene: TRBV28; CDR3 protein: CASSLGDFVHEQFF; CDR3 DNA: TGTGCCAGCAGTTTAGGTGACTTCGTCCATGAGCAGTTCTTC
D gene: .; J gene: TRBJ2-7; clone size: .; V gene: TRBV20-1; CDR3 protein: CSAVLLPSYEQYF; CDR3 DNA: TGCAGTGCTGTACTTCTCCCGTCCTACGAGCAGTACTTC
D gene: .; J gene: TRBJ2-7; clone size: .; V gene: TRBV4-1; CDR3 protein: CASSREQASHEQYF; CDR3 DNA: TGCGCCAGCAGCCGGGAACAGGCCTCCCACGAGCAGTACTTC
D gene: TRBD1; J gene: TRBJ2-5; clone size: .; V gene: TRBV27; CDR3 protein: CASRAGTGARETQYF; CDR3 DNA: TGTGCCAGCAGGGCTGGGACAGGGGCCCGAGAGACCCAGTACTTC
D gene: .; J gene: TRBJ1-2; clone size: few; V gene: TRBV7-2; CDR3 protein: CASSLEVGAGYGYTF; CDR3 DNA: TGTGCCAGCAGCTTAGAAGTGGGGGCGGGCTATGGCTACACCTTC
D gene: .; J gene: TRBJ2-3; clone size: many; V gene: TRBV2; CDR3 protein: CASGAGHADTQYF; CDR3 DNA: TGTGCCAGTGGGGCGGGGCATGCAGATACGCAGTATTTT
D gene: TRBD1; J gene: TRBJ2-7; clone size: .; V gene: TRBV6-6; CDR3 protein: CASSRGTGVNYEQYF; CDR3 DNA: TGTGCCAGCAGTAGAGGGACAGGGGTCAACTACGAGCAGTACTTC
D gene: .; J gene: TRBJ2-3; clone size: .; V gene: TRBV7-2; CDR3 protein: CASSVPGDTQYF; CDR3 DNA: TGTGCCAGCAGCGTCCCAGGGGATACGCAGTATTTT
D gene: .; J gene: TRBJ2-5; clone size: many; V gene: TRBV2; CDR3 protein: CASRDSLRAQYF; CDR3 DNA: TGTGCCAGCAGGGACTCCCTGCGTGCCCAGTACTTC
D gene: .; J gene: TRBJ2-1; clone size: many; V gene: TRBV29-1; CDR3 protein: CSVEDTGGGEQFF; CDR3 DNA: TGCAGCGTTGAAGATACTGGAGGTGGGGAGCAGTTCTTC
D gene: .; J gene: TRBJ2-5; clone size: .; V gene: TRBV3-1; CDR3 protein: CASRTGGKTQYF; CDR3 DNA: TGTGCCAGCAGGACAGGAGGGAAGACCCAGTACTTC
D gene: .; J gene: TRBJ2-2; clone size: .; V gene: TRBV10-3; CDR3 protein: CANRGGSTGELFF; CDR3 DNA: TGTGCCAACCGAGGGGGTTCCACCGGGGAGCTGTTTTTT
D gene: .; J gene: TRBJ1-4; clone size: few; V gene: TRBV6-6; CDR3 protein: CASRLWGSNEKLFF; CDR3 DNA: TGTGCCAGCAGATTGTGGGGATCCAATGAAAAACTGTTTTTT
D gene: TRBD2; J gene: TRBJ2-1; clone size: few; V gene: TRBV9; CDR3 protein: CASSEAGAYNEQFF; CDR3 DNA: TGTGCCAGCAGTGAAGCGGGGGCCTACAATGAGCAGTTCTTC
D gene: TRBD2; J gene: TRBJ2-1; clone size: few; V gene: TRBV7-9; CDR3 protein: CASSITSGITYNEQFF; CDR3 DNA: TGTGCCAGCAGCATCACTAGCGGGATCACCTACAATGAGCAGTTCTTC
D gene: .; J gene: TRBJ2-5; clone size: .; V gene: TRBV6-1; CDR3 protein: CASSDGVRETQYF; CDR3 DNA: TGTGCCAGCAGTGACGGGGTCCGGGAGACCCAGTACTTC
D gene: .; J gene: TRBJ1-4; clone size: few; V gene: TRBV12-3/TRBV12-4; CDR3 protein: CASSLRQAEKLFF; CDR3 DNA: TGTGCCAGCAGCCTCAGACAGGCTGAAAAACTGTTTTTT
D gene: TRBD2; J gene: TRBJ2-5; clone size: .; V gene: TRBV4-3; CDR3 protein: CASSQAPAGAEEETQYF; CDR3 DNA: TGCGCCAGCAGCCAGGCCCCAGCGGGAGCTGAAGAAGAGACCCAGTACTTC
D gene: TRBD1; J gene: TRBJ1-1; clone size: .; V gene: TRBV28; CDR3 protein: CASNEMGQGAMIGEAFF; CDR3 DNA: TGTGCCAGCAATGAGATGGGACAGGGGGCAATGATCGGGGAAGCTTTCTTT
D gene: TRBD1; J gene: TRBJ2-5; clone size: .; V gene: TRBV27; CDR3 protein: CASSSGQYAGAQYF; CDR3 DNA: TGTGCCAGCAGTTCGGGACAGTATGCAGGGGCCCAGTACTTC
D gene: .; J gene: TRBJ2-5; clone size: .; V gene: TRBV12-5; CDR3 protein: CATALYGAGETQYF; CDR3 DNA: TGTGCTACCGCCCTGTACGGAGCGGGCGAGACCCAGTACTTC
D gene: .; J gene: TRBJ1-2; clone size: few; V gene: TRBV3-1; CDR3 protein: CASSQDERGYTF; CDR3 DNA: TGTGCCAGCAGCCAAGATGAGCGGGGCTACACCTTC
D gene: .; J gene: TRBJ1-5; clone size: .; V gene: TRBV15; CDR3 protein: CASSNRNQPQHF; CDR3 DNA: TGTGCCTCCAGCAATCGGAATCAGCCCCAGCATTTT
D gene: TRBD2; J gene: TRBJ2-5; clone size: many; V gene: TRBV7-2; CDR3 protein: CASSLVWLAGGGETQYF; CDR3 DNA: TGTGCCAGCAGCTTAGTGTGGCTAGCGGGAGGTGGGGAGACCCAGTACTTC
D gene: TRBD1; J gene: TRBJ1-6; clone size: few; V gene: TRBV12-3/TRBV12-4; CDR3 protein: CASRPDRVVGSPLHF; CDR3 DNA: TGTGCCAGCAGGCCGGACAGGGTAGTAGGTTCACCCCTCCACTTT